This TCR beta chain originates from a study of blood T cell repertoires in COVID-19. Background on the study: Sites across the United States, Italy and Spain contributed samples from acute and convalescent COVID-19. T cells, B-cell-depleted T cells, or PBMCs provided the cDNA or gDNA that served as material.

The V gene end was trimmed by 6 bases and the J gene end by 5 bases; junction bases not matched to a gene: 2. This CDR3 is built from 11 residues. CDR1 DFQATT and CDR2 SNEGSKA come from the germline V gene (reference sequence). Original methodology: Quantification of nucleated cells was approximated via reference gene primer amplification. Assay used: immunoSEQ multiplex PCR; TCRdb lists only in-frame clones, some missing. The V and J calls and clone size come from that table; D and trimming were worked out from the DNA. Among about 53,000 clones, around 84% were seen once, and the ten largest hold about 10%.

The V gene is TRBV20-1, the J gene TRBJ2-7; 9 nucleotides line up with TRBD1. This receptor was obtained from a man aged 70-80 years with active COVID-19. The sequenced sample was peripheral blood. The CDR3 DNA follows: TGCAGTGCCGGACAGGGGAACGAGCAGTACTTC. As protein: CSAGQGNEQYF.